The next 31 T cell receptor beta chains were all read from a single sample in a study of control samples from healthy donors and cancer patients (dated by TCRdb to the early 2020s). Library construction relied on the immunoSEQ multiplex PCR assay. In TCRdb, the immuneACCESS table is reduced to in-frame sequences with V and J assigned. These tables do not hold every clone; where another copy was compared, an unresolved V gene accounts for under half, and the others remain unexplained. The sample includes about 140,000 clones, with about 89% observed a single time. The ten most abundant clones make up about 7.1% of the sample. Sequencing was carried out using blood. The receptor source for this set is a man aged 18-30 years in good health.

The chain links TRBV5-1 to TRBJ2-1, with D possibly matching TRBD1 (6 bases). The germline V and J ends were trimmed by 4 bases and 4 bases, with 9 bases remaining between them. CDR1 and CDR2 from the germline V gene are SGHRS and YFSETQ. CDR3 size: 13 residues. For the CDR3, the DNA is TGCGCCAGCAGCCCGGACAGTTACAATGAGCAGTTCTTC. Encoded protein: CASSPDSYNEQFF.

Comments on this clone: Relative to the germline gene, one junction end is altered; a read error may explain this. The chain recombines TRBV4-1 with TRBJ1-1, with TRBD1 as a possible D gene (6 bases). CDR3 length: 16 residues. Germline V gene data show CDR1 as MGHRA and CDR2 as YSYEKL. DNA of the CDR3: TGCGCCAGCAGCCAGCCAAGGGACAAGGACGGAGTTCGGGCCTTTTTT. Translation gives CASSQPRDKDGVRAFF.

This rearrangement joins TRBV5-1 to TRBJ2-7; no firm D call. The CDR3 runs to 17 residues. Trimming removed 0 bases at V and 3 bases at J, with 19 bases between. The germline CDR1 and CDR2 sequences are SGHRS and YFSETQ. The DNA of the CDR3 is TGCGCCAGCAGCTTGGGCATTGCGGATGTCAAGTTCTACGAGCAGTACTTC. Translating gives CASSLGIADVKFYEQYF.

This chain connects TRBV11-2 to TRBJ2-7; the D gene is possibly TRBD1 (5 bases). Trimming cost V 1 base and J 0 bases, with 13 bases left between them. Germline values: CDR1 SGHAT, CDR2 FQNNGV. The CDR3 totals 16 residues. The CDR3 loop is CASSLASQGSSYEQYF. CDR3 in DNA: TGTGCCAGCAGCTTAGCTTCTCAGGGTAGCTCCTACGAGCAGTACTTC.

The chain employs TRBV5-1 and TRBJ1-1; D unresolved. Germline V lookup: CDR1 SGHRS, CDR2 YFSETQ. V shed 2 bases and J shed 0 bases, with 8 bases lying between them. This CDR3 spans 14 amino acids. CDR3 in DNA: TGCGCCAGCAGCTTAGAGAGCATGAACACTGAAGCTTTCTTT. This gives the protein CASSLESMNTEAFF.

This clone was found once. The rearrangement uses TRBV4-3 and TRBJ2-1, with 9 bases identical to TRBD2. Germline V CDR1 and CDR2: LGHNA, YSLEER. The junction had 7 bases not matched to a gene; V was cut back by 1 base and J by 3 bases. CDR3 length: 17 residues. As DNA, the CDR3 is TGCGCCAGCAGCCAAGTTCGGGCTAGCGGGGTCTACAATGAGCAGTTCTTC. Translation gives CASSQVRASGVYNEQFF.

The rearrangement links TRBV11-2 to TRBJ2-1, with TRBD2 matching over 14 bases. J was trimmed by 7 bases and V by 0 bases; bases with no gene match: 5. The CDR3 contains 17 residues. Germline V CDR1 and CDR2: SGHAT, FQNNGV. The CDR3 here is CASSLDRLAGGRNEQFF. DNA of the CDR3: TGTGCCAGCAGCTTAGACAGACTAGCGGGGGGGAGGAATGAGCAGTTCTTC.

The chain has TRBV27 and TRBJ1-2; TRBD1 matches 7 bases. The CDR3 is 15 residues long. With V trimmed by 5 bases and J by 0 bases, 6 bases remained unmatched. CDR1 and CDR2 from the germline V gene are MNHEY and SMNVEV (reference sequence). The CDR3 loop is CASSGRQGTNYGYTF. The DNA of the CDR3 is TGTGCCAGCAGTGGTAGACAGGGTACTAACTATGGCTACACCTTC.

The chain joins TRBV7-2 to TRBJ2-7, with D possibly TRBD2 on 5 matching bases. Trimming stripped 2 bases from V and 1 base from J, with 15 bases between. The germline V gene encodes CDR1 SGHTA and CDR2 FQGNSA. CDR3 length: 16 residues. Here the CDR3 reads CASSLIGSGGSYEQYF. CDR3 bases: TGTGCCAGCAGCTTAATTGGATCGGGCGGGTCCTACGAGCAGTACTTC.

This clone was detected once. The CDR3 sequence: CASSLGADFTYEQYF. Written as DNA, the CDR3 is TGTGCCAGCAGCTTGGGGGCAGATTTTACCTACGAGCAGTACTTC. The chain has TRBV5-5 and TRBJ2-7; D ambiguous. V lost 0 bases and J 2 bases, leaving 12 bases between the germline ends. Germline CDR1 and CDR2: SGHKS and YYEKEE (reference sequence). CDR3 length: 15 residues.

This clone is a singleton in its sample. The chain has TRBV27 and TRBJ2-2; D is uncertain. From germline, CDR1 is MNHEY and CDR2 SMNVEV (reference sequence). V gave up 2 bases and J gave up 3 bases, with 7 bases separating them. This CDR3 region has 14 residues. The CDR3: CASSLSVHTGELFF. The CDR3 DNA sequence: TGTGCCAGCAGTTTAAGCGTCCACACCGGGGAGCTGTTTTTT.

The CDR3 coding sequence is TGCGCCAGCAGCTTGGCGGCGGTAGGATCAGATACGCAGTATTTT. It specifies CASSLAAVGSDTQYF. The chain carries TRBV5-1 and TRBJ2-3; D not certain. The germline CDR1 and CDR2 sequences are SGHRS and YFSETQ. Deletions cut 0 bases from V and 4 bases from J, with 12 bases between. This CDR3 is 15 amino acids long.

This clone was seen only once. The gene calls are TRBV5-5 and TRBJ1-4; D is unclear. V shed 2 bases and J shed 4 bases, with 0 bases lying between them. CDR1 and CDR2 from the germline V gene are SGHKS and YYEKEE (reference sequence). The CDR3 consists of 11 residues. CDR3 sequence (DNA): TGTGCCAGCAGCTTTAATGAAAAACTGTTTTTT. Protein: CASSFNEKLFF.

This clone was observed a single time. This chain uses TRBV18 with TRBJ2-7, with a weak D call TRBD1 (6 bases). V lost 3 bases and J lost 4, with 25 bases in between. CDR1 and CDR2 (germline): KGHSH, LQKENI. This CDR3 spans 18 amino acids. The CDR3 DNA is TGTGCCAGCTCACCGACAGGCGTTTCCCCCCGACTCAAATACGAGCAGTACTTC. Translation: CASSPTGVSPRLKYEQYF.

The chain combines TRBV29-1 with TRBJ2-7, with 7 bases that match TRBD1. The CDR3 runs 13 residues. The germline CDR1 and CDR2 sequences are SQVTM and ANQGSEA. J gave up 2 bases and V 6 bases, and 7 bases lay outside the gene matches. The CDR3 DNA is TGCAGCGTCGTCGGGACAGACACCTACGAGCAGTACTTC. Amino acid sequence: CSVVGTDTYEQYF.

The chain is built from TRBV7-9 and TRBJ1-3; D gene unclear. In germline, CDR1 is SEHNR, CDR2 FQNEAQ (reference sequence). V lost 3 bases and J lost 7, with 7 bases in between. The CDR3 is 12 residues long. The CDR3 nucleotides are TGTGCCAGCAGCTTGGGGTGGAACACCATATATTTT. It translates to CASSLGWNTIYF. The entire variable domain, with the rest obtained from reference TRBV7-9 and TRBJ1-3, is as follows: DTGVSQNPRHKITKRGQNVTFRCDPISEHNRLYWYRQTLGQGPEFLTYFQNEAQLEKSRLLSDRFSAERPKGSFSTLEIQRTEQGDSAMYLCASSLGWNTIYFGEGSWLTVV.

The J gene is TRBJ1-6, the V gene TRBV27, with D uncertain. The CDR3 sequence is 12 residues long. V lost 2 bases to trimming and J lost 7 bases, with 3 bases between them. CDR1 is MNHEY, CDR2 SMNVEV, per germline (reference sequence). CDR3 in DNA: TGTGCCAGCAGTTTAAGCAATTCACCCCTCCACTTT. It specifies CASSLSNSPLHF.

The chain links TRBV10-1 to TRBJ2-7; D possibly corresponds to TRBD1 (5 bases). This CDR3 contains 13 residues. V was cut by 4 bases and J by 1 base, with 8 bases left in between. The germline V gene has CDR1 WNHNN and CDR2 SYGVQD (reference sequence). DNA of the CDR3: TGCGCCAGCAGTGTGACAGCTTCCTACGAGCAGTACTTC. Protein sequence: CASSVTASYEQYF.

This clone was picked up one time. The J gene is TRBJ2-7, the V gene TRBV19; D gene ambiguous. CDR1 and CDR2 from the germline V gene are LNHDA and SQIVND (reference sequence). Trimming cost V 7 bases and J 3 bases, with 16 bases left between them. The CDR3 covers 14 residues. This CDR3 is CASTMTGSNYEQYF. The CDR3 bases are TGTGCCAGTACTATGACGGGCAGTAACTACGAGCAGTACTTC.

J is TRBJ2-1 and V is TRBV5-1, with D perhaps given as TRBD1 or TRBD2 (5 bases each). This CDR3 contains 13 residues. Trimming took 3 bases from V and 6 from J, leaving 10 bases between them. Germline V gene sequence: CDR1 SGHRS, CDR2 YFSETQ. CDR3 residues: CASSSGRGNEQFF. For the CDR3, the DNA is TGCGCCAGCAGCTCGGGACGGGGCAATGAGCAGTTCTTC.

There are a few counts of this clone. The rearrangement links TRBV2 to TRBJ2-5; D ambiguous. Looked up from germline, CDR1 is SNHLY and CDR2 is FYNNEI. The CDR3 sequence is 12 residues long. Between the trimmed V and J ends, which lost 5 bases and 5 bases, there was a span of 9 bases. In nucleotides, the CDR3 is TGTGCCAGCAGTCAGACGGACGAGACCCAGTACTTC. Amino acids: CASSQTDETQYF.

This clone turned up a few times. This CDR3 is also generated by other DNA sequences in the sample. The chain employs TRBV7-9 and TRBJ2-7, with unresolved D. V was shortened by 2 bases and J by 1 base, with 6 bases between the two germline ends. Germline CDR1 is SEHNR and CDR2 is FQNEAQ (reference sequence). This CDR3 is 13 amino acids long. The CDR3 loop reads CASSLPGSYEQYF. As DNA, the CDR3 is TGTGCCAGCAGCTTACCGGGTTCCTACGAGCAGTACTTC. Combining the CDR3 with reference TRBV7-9 and TRBJ2-7 gives the whole variable domain DTGVSQNPRHKITKRGQNVTFRCDPISEHNRLYWYRQTLGQGPEFLTYFQNEAQLEKSRLLSDRFSAERPKGSFSTLEIQRTEQGDSAMYLCASSLPGSYEQYFGPGTRLTVT.

The chain recombines TRBV3-1 (or the pseudogene TRBV3-2) with TRBJ2-3; D unclear. CDR3 length: 12 amino acids. Trimming removed 3 bases at V and 10 bases at J, with 11 bases between. Germline V gene sequence: CDR1 LGHDT, CDR2 YNNKEL (reference sequence). This CDR3 reads CASSQSGNAQYF. The CDR3 DNA follows: TGTGCCAGCAGCCAGTCGGGTAATGCGCAGTATTTT.

The J gene is TRBJ1-4, the V gene TRBV5-1; D perhaps matches TRBD1 (6 bases). The CDR3 is 15 residues long. The V end was cut by 0 bases, the J end by 6 bases, with 12 bases between. Per the germline V gene, CDR1 is SGHRS and CDR2 is YFSETQ. CDR3 nucleotides: TGCGCCAGCAGCTTGGCGGGGACAAAAGATGAAAAACTGTTTTTT. Its protein is CASSLAGTKDEKLFF. The full variable domain, in which reference TRBV5-1 and TRBJ1-4 provide the parts outside the CDR3, is KAGVTQTPRYLIKTRGQQVTLSCSPISGHRSVSWYQQTPGQGLQFLFEYFSETQRNKGNFPGRFSGRQFSNSRSEMNVSTLELGDSALYLCASSLAGTKDEKLFFGSGTQLSVL.

V is TRBV28 and J is TRBJ2-5, with TRBD1 matching 8 bases. Trimming at V came to 5 bases and at J to 4 bases, leaving 9 bases not matched to a gene. The germline V gene encodes CDR1 MDHEN and CDR2 SYDVKM. This CDR3 comprises 15 residues. The CDR3 spells CASSPGTGWGETQYF. The CDR3 DNA reads as TGTGCCAGCAGTCCCGGGACAGGATGGGGAGAGACCCAGTACTTC.

V is TRBV24-1 and J is TRBJ2-1, with D uncertain. The CDR3 extends over 11 amino acids. Germline V lookup: CDR1 KGHDR, CDR2 SFDVKD. The V end lost 7 bases, the J end lost 7 bases, and 7 bases lay between the germline ends. The CDR3 sequence: CATRAGNEQFF. CDR3 DNA: TGTGCCACCAGGGCCGGGAATGAGCAGTTCTTC.

The chain combines TRBV7-9 with TRBJ2-1, with 9 bases aligning to TRBD2. The length of the CDR3 is 13 residues. J gave up 14 bases and V 7 bases, and 12 bases lay outside the gene matches. The germline gives CDR1 SEHNR, CDR2 FQNEAQ (reference sequence). The CDR3 DNA reads TGTGCCAGCAAAAAAATCGAGAGCGGGGGGAAGTTCTTC. Translated: CASKKIESGGKFF. The full variable domain, in which reference TRBV7-9 and TRBJ2-1 provide the parts outside the CDR3, is DTGVSQNPRHKITKRGQNVTFRCDPISEHNRLYWYRQTLGQGPEFLTYFQNEAQLEKSRLLSDRFSAERPKGSFSTLEIQRTEQGDSAMYLCASKKIESGGKFFGPGTRLTVL.

On this clone: One end of the junction fails to match germline, which may point to a read error. The J gene is TRBJ1-4, the V gene TRBV6-1; D not resolved. The CDR3 consists of 11 residues. Germline assignment: CDR1 MNHNS and CDR2 SASEGT. CDR3: CASSESYLWIF. CDR3 bases: TGTGCCAGCAGTGAAAGTTACCTATGGATTTTT.

The chain recombines TRBV4-3 with TRBJ1-2; 9 bases map to TRBD1. From germline, CDR1 is LGHNA and CDR2 YSLEER. The CDR3 contains 16 residues. Unmatched junction bases numbered 10, after V lost 4 bases and J lost 4 bases. The CDR3 nucleotides are TGCGCCAGCAGCCGATCGCGGGACAGGGAGGCCTATGGCTACACCTTC. Its protein product is CASSRSRDREAYGYTF.

The chain uses TRBV11-1 and TRBJ2-1, with D perhaps matching TRBD1 (6 bases). The germline gives CDR1 SGHAT, CDR2 FQDESV (reference sequence). The CDR3 has 13 amino acids. The V and J ends lost 5 bases and 6 bases respectively, with 11 bases between them. This CDR3 reads CASSPYRANEQFF. CDR3 bases: TGTGCCAGCAGCCCATACAGGGCCAATGAGCAGTTCTTC.

The CDR3 sequence is CASSEGGGAREAFF. The CDR3 region has the DNA TGTGCCAGCAGTGAAGGGGGAGGGGCTCGTGAAGCTTTCTTT. The rearrangement links TRBV6-1 to TRBJ1-1; a weak D match, TRBD1 (5 bases). Germline V gene lookup returns CDR1 MNHNS and CDR2 SASEGT. V lost 1 base to trimming and J lost 7 bases, with 13 bases between them. CDR3 length: 14 amino acids.